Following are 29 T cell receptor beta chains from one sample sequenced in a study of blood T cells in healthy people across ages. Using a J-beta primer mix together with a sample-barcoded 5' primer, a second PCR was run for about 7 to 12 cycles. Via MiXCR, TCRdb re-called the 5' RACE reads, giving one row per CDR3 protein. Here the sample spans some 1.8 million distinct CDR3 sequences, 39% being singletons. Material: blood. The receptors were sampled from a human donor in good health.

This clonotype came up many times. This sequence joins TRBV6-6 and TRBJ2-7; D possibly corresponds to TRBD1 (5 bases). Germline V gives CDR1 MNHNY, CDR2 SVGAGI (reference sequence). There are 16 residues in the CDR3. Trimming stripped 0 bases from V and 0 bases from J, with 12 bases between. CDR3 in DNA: TGTGCCAGCAGTTACTCGGGTCAGGGTGACTCCTACGAGCAGTACTTC. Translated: CASSYSGQGDSYEQYF.

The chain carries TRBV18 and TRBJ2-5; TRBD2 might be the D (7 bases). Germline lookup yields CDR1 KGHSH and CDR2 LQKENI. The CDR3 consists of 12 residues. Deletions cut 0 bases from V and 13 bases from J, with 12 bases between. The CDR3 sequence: CASSPPAGAWYF. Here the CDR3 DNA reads TGTGCCAGCTCACCACCGGCGGGGGCTTGGTACTTC.

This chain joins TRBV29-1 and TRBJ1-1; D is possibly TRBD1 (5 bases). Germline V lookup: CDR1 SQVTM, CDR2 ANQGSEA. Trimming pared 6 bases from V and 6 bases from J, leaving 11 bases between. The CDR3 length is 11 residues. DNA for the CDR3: TGCAGCGTGAGGGACGGCGCTGAAGCTTTCTTT. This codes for CSVRDGAEAFF.

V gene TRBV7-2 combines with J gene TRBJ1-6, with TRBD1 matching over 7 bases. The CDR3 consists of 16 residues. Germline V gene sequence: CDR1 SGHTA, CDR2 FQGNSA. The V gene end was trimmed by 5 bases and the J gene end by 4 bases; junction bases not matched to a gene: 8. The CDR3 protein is CASSPGGTAYNSPLHF. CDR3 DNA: TGTGCCAGCAGCCCAGGAGGGACAGCTTATAATTCACCCCTCCACTTT.

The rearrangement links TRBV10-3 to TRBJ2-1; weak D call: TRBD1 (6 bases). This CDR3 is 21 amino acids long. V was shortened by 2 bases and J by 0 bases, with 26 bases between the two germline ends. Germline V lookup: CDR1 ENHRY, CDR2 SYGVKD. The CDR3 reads CAISEGLPIGQSASSYNEQFF. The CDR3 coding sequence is TGTGCCATCAGTGAGGGCCTCCCTATTGGACAGTCCGCCAGCTCCTACAATGAGCAGTTCTTC.

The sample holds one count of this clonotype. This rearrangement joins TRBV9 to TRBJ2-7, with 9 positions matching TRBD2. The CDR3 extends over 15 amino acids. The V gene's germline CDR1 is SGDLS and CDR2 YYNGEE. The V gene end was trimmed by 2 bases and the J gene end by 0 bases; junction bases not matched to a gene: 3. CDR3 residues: CASSVASGDSYEQYF. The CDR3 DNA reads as TGTGCCAGCAGCGTGGCTAGCGGGGACTCCTACGAGCAGTACTTC.

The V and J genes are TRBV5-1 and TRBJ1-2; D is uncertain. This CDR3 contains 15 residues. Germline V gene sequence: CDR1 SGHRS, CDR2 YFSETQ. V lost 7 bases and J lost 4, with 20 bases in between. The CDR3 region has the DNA TGCGCCAGCGTCCGGCGGAGGGAGAATGTCTATGGCTACACCTTC. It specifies CASVRRRENVYGYTF.

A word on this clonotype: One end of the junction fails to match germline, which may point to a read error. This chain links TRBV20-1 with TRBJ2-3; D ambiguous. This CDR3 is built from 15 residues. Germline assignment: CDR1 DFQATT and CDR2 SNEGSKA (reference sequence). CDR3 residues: CSARAGTHSTDTRYF. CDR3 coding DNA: TGCAGTGCTAGAGCTGGAACGCATAGCACAGATACGCGGTATTTT.

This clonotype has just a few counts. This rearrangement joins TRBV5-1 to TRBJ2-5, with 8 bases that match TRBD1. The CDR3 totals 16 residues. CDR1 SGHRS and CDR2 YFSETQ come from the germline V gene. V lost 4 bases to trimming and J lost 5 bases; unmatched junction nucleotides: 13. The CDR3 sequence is CASSRPDRGLEETQYF. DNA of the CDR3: TGCGCCAGCAGCCGGCCCGACAGGGGATTGGAGGAGACCCAGTACTTC.

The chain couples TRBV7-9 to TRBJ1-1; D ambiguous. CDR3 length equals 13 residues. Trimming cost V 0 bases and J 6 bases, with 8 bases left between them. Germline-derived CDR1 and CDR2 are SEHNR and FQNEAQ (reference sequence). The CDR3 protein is CASSLASRSEAFF. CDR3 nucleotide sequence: TGTGCCAGCAGCTTAGCGTCCCGTTCTGAAGCTTTCTTT.

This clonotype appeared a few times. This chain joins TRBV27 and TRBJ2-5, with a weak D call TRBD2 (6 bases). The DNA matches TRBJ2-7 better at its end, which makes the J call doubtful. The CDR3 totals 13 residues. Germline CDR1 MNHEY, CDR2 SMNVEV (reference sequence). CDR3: CASSLGGITEQYF. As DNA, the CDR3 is TGTGCCAGCAGTTTAGGAGGGATAACCGAGCAGTACTTC.

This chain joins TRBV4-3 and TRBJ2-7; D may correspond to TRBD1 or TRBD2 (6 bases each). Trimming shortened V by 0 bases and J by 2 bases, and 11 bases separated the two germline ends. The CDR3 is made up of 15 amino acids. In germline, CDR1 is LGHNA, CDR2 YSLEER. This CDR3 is CASSQEGAGTYEQYF. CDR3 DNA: TGCGCCAGCAGCCAAGAGGGGGCGGGAACCTACGAGCAGTACTTC.

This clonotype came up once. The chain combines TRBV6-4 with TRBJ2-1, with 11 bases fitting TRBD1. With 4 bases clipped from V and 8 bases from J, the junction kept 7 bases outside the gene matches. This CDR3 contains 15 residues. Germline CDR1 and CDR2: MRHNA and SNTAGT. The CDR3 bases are TGTGCCAGCAGTGGCGGACAGGGGGCTTTCCATGAGCAGTTCTTC. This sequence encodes CASSGGQGAFHEQFF.

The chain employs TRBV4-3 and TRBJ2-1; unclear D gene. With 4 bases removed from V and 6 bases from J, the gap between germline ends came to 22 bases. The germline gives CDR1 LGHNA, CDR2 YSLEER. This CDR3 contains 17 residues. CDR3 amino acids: CASSLDPQAGSPNEQFF. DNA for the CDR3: TGCGCCAGCAGCCTGGACCCCCAGGCAGGTTCACCCAATGAGCAGTTCTTC.

The CDR3 spells CSARGFMNTEAFF. Written as DNA, the CDR3 is TGCAGTGCTAGAGGATTCATGAACACTGAAGCTTTCTTT. The chain combines TRBV20-1 with TRBJ1-1; D call uncertain. The ends were cut back, 1 base at V and 0 bases at J, with 6 bases in the middle. The CDR3 is 13 residues long. Germline V CDR1 and CDR2: DFQATT, SNEGSKA (reference sequence).

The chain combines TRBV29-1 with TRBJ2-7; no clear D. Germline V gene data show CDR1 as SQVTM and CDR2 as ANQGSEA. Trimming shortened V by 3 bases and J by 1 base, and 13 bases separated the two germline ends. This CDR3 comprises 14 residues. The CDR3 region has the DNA TGCAGCGTTGAGTACGGTGGCGGTTCCTACGAGCAGTACTTC. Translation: CSVEYGGGSYEQYF.

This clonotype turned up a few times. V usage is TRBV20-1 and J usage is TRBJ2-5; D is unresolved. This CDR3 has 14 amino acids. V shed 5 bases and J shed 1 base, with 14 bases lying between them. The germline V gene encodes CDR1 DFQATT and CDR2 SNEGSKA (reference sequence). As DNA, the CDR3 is TGCAGTGCTCTCAATCTTGGGTTCCAAGAGACCCAGTACTTC. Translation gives CSALNLGFQETQYF.

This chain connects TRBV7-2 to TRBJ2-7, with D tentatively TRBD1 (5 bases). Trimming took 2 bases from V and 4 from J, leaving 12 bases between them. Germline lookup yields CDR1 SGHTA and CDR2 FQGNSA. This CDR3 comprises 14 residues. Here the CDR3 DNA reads TGTGCCAGCAGCTTAACCCTCAGGGATTACGAGCAGTACTTC. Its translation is CASSLTLRDYEQYF.

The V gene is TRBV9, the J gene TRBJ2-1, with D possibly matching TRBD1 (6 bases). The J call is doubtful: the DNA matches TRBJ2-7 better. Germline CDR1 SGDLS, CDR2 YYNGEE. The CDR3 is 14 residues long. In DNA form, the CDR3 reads TGTGCCAGCAGCGCAAATACAGGGTACAATGAGCAGTACTTC. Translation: CASSANTGYNEQYF.

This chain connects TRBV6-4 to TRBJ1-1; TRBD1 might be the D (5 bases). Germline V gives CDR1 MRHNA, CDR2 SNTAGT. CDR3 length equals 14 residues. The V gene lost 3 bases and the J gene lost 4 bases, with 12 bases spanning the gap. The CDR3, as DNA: TGTGCCAGCAGTGAGTCGGGGCGGAGCACTGAAGCTTTCTTT. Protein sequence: CASSESGRSTEAFF.

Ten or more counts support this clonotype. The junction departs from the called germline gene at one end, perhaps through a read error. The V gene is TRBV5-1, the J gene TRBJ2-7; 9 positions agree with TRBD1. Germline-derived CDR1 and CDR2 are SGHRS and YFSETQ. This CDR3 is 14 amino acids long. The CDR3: CASSFSGQGYEQYF. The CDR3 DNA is TGTGCCAGCAGCTTTTCGGGACAGGGCTACGAGCAGTACTTC.

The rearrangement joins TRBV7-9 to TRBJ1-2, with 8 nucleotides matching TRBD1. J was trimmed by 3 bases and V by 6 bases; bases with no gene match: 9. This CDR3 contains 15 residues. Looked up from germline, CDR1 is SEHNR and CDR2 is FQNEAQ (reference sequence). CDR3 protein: CASSWGQEEYYGYTF. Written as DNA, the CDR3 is TGTGCCAGCAGTTGGGGACAGGAGGAATACTATGGCTACACCTTC.

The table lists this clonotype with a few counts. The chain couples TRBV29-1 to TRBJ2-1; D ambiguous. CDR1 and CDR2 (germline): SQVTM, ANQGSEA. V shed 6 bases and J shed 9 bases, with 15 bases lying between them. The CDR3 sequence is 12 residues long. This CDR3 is CSVPVGWSEQFF. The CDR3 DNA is TGCAGCGTCCCCGTAGGGTGGAGTGAGCAGTTCTTC.

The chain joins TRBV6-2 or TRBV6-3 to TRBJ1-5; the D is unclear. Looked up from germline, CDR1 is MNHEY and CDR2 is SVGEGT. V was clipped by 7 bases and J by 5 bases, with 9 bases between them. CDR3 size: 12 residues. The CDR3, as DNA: TGTGCCAGCAACAACATACATCAGCCCCAGCATTTT. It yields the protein CASNNIHQPQHF.

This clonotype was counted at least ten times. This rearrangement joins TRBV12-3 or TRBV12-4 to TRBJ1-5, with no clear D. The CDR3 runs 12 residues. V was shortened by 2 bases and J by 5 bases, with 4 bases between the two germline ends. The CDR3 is CASSLQYQPQHF. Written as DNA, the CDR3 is TGTGCCAGCAGTTTACAGTATCAGCCCCAGCATTTT.

The CDR3 coding sequence is TGTGCCAGCACCATCCAGGGGATTAGGGGCAATGAGCAGTTCTTC. This translates into CASTIQGIRGNEQFF. The V and J genes are TRBV7-2 and TRBJ2-1; possibly TRBD1 for D (6 bases). Trimming removed 7 bases from V and 6 bases from J, with 19 bases in between. Looked up from germline, CDR1 is SGHTA and CDR2 is FQGNSA. The CDR3 is 15 residues long. The entire variable domain, with the rest obtained from reference TRBV7-2 and TRBJ2-1, is as follows: GAGVSQSPSNKVTEKGKDVELRCDPISGHTALYWYRQSLGQGLEFLIYFQGNSAPDKSGLPSDRFSAERTGGSVSTLTIQRTQQEDSAVYLCASTIQGIRGNEQFFGPGTRLTVL.

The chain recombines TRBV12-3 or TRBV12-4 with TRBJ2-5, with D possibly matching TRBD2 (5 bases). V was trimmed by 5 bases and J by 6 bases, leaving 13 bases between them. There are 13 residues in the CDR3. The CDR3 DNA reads TGTGCCAGCAGTCCGAGTCGGGGAAAGACCCAGTACTTC. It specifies CASSPSRGKTQYF.

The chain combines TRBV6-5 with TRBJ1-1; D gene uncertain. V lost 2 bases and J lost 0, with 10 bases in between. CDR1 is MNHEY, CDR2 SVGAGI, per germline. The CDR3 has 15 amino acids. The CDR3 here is CASSYKIRLNTEAFF. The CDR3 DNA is TGTGCCAGCAGTTACAAGATTAGACTGAACACTGAAGCTTTCTTT.

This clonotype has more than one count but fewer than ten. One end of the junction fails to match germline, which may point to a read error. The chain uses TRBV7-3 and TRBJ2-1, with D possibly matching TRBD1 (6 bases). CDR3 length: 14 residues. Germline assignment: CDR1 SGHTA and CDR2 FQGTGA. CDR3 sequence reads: CASSSRGSSNEQFF. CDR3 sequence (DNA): TGTGCCAGCAGTTCAAGGGGGTCCTCCAATGAGCAGTTCTTC.